Listed here are 25 T cell receptor beta chains from one sample, sequenced in a study of cytomegalovirus exposure and HLA in healthy donors. A multiplex PCR was run with 60 Vbeta primers and 13 Jbeta primers. Sequencing used immunoSEQ multiplex PCR; TCRdb keeps in-frame clones, though not all of them. The sample comprises approximately 190,000 clones, 82% of which are singletons, and approximately 0.8% rests with the top ten. The specimen sequenced was PBMCs. These receptors were collected from a woman aged 18-29 years in good health and CMV-seronegative.

This clone has more than one count but fewer than ten. The rearrangement links TRBV5-4 to TRBJ2-3; 9 positions agree with TRBD2. The junction had 8 bases not matched to a gene; V was cut back by 7 bases and J by 5 bases. Germline lookup yields CDR1 SGHNT and CDR2 YYREEE (reference sequence). The CDR3 is 14 amino acids. CDR3 sequence reads: CASGRGGREDTQYF. The CDR3 bases are TGTGCCAGCGGGCGGGGGGGGCGTGAAGATACGCAGTATTTT.

J is TRBJ2-5 and V is TRBV29-1; the D gene is possibly TRBD2 (6 bases). Gene TRBJ2-7 matches the end of the DNA better, so the J call may be wrong. Germline-derived CDR1 and CDR2 are SQVTM and ANQGSEA. The CDR3 is 11 residues long. The CDR3 region is CSVRDFYEQYF. For the CDR3, the DNA is TGCAGCGTTCGGGACTTCTACGAGCAGTACTTC.

This rearrangement joins TRBV5-4 to TRBJ2-2; D possibly corresponds to TRBD2 (6 bases). The CDR3 spans 14 residues. CDR1 is SGHNT, CDR2 YYREEE, per germline (reference sequence). Deletions cut 6 bases from V and 1 base from J, with 10 bases between. The CDR3 coding sequence is TGTGCCAGCAACGACGGGGGGAACACCGGGGAGCTGTTTTTT. Protein: CASNDGGNTGELFF.

V usage is TRBV19 and J usage is TRBJ2-1; D is perhaps TRBD1 (6 bases). Per the germline V gene, CDR1 is LNHDA and CDR2 is SQIVND (reference sequence). The ends were cut back, 3 bases at V and 3 bases at J, with 9 bases in the middle. CDR3 length: 14 residues. The CDR3 protein is CASSMGAYYNEQFF. CDR3 DNA sequence: TGTGCCAGTAGTATGGGGGCCTACTACAATGAGCAGTTCTTC.

The CDR3 bases are TGTGCCAGTAGTACCCGAAAGGGACTAGCGGGAGCCCACGAGCAGTACTTC. The encoded protein is CASSTRKGLAGAHEQYF. This chain links TRBV19 with TRBJ2-7, with 14 bases matching TRBD2. The CDR3 totals 17 residues. Germline values: CDR1 LNHDA, CDR2 SQIVND (reference sequence). J was trimmed by 5 bases and V by 4 bases; bases with no gene match: 10.

The chain employs TRBV7-9 and TRBJ2-7; tentatively, D is TRBD2 (6 bases). Trimming removed 5 bases at V and 0 bases at J, with 20 bases between. The CDR3 has 17 residues. Germline V lookup: CDR1 SEHNR, CDR2 FQNEAQ (reference sequence). This CDR3 reads CASSRSTRIGSSYEQYF. The CDR3 DNA is TGTGCCAGCAGCCGATCAACTCGGATCGGGAGCTCCTACGAGCAGTACTTC.

This clone was counted a single time. J is TRBJ1-1 and V is TRBV27; the D gene is possibly TRBD1 (5 bases). Trimming pared 4 bases from V and 1 base from J, leaving 10 bases between. The CDR3 totals 14 residues. CDR1 and CDR2 from the germline V gene are MNHEY and SMNVEV (reference sequence). CDR3 coding DNA: TGTGCCAGCAGTTGGGCAGGGTGGAACACTGAAGCTTTCTTT. This sequence encodes CASSWAGWNTEAFF.

The chain carries TRBV19 and TRBJ2-1; TRBD2 might be the D (6 bases). From germline, CDR1 is LNHDA and CDR2 SQIVND (reference sequence). Trimming pared 4 bases from V and 2 bases from J, leaving 15 bases between. CDR3 length equals 16 residues. The CDR3 here is CASSNQAGGAYNEQFF. The CDR3 DNA follows: TGTGCCAGTAGTAACCAAGCAGGCGGGGCCTACAATGAGCAGTTCTTC.

The rearrangement uses TRBV5-1 and TRBJ1-2, with TRBD1 identical over 7 bases. CDR1 and CDR2 from the germline V gene are SGHRS and YFSETQ. This CDR3 has 15 residues. Trimming took 0 bases from V and 7 from J; bases not matched to a gene: 9. In nucleotides, the CDR3 is TGCGCCAGCAGCTTGGAGACAGGGAGTCCGGTTGGCTACACCTTC. Amino acid sequence: CASSLETGSPVGYTF.

The rearrangement links TRBV7-7 to TRBJ2-5, with D uncertain. Trimming removed 4 bases at V and 7 bases at J, with 13 bases between. The CDR3 covers 13 residues. Germline V lookup: CDR1 SSHAT, CDR2 FNYEAQ (reference sequence). The CDR3 nucleotides are TGTGCCAGCAGCTCAAGCGAGTCGGGGACCCAGTACTTC. Protein product: CASSSSESGTQYF.

V gene TRBV5-1 combines with J gene TRBJ2-3; D gene ambiguous. CDR1 and CDR2 (germline): SGHRS, YFSETQ. With 2 bases removed from V and 5 bases from J, the gap between germline ends came to 6 bases. The CDR3 runs to 12 residues. This CDR3 is CASSFGEDTQYF. The CDR3, as DNA: TGCGCCAGCAGCTTCGGAGAAGATACGCAGTATTTT.

The chain combines TRBV2 with TRBJ2-5, with 9 bases aligning to TRBD1. Per germline, CDR1 SNHLY and CDR2 FYNNEI. After removal of 6 bases from V and 4 bases from J, the junction contained 3 bases not matched to a gene. The CDR3 sequence is 13 residues long. The CDR3 DNA is TGTGCCAGCAGGGGACAGGGCGGAGAGACCCAGTACTTC. It codes for CASRGQGGETQYF. The full variable domain, rest sourced from reference TRBV2 and TRBJ2-5, is EPEVTQTPSHQVTQMGQEVILRCVPISNHLYFYWYRQILGQKVEFLVSFYNNEISEKSEIFDDQFSVERPDGSNFTLKIRSTKLEDSAMYFCASRGQGGETQYFGPGTRLLVL.

The rearrangement uses TRBV29-1 and TRBJ2-7; 10 bases match TRBD2. Per the germline V gene, CDR1 is SQVTM and CDR2 is ANQGSEA. J lost 6 bases, V lost 4 bases, and 9 bases had no gene match. The CDR3 sequence is 14 residues long. In DNA form, the CDR3 reads TGCAGCGTTGTAGCGGGGGGTGTAGGCGGCGAGCAGTACTTC. This sequence encodes CSVVAGGVGGEQYF.

The V and J genes are TRBV11-2 and TRBJ2-2; TRBD2 matches at 11 bases. Per germline, CDR1 SGHAT and CDR2 FQNNGV. V was pared by 5 bases and J by 5 bases, with 7 bases of the junction left unmatched. This CDR3 is 16 amino acids long. CDR3 sequence: CASSRLLAGETGELFF. The CDR3 DNA reads as TGTGCCAGCAGCCGCTTACTAGCGGGGGAGACCGGGGAGCTGTTTTTT. The whole variable domain, filled in from reference TRBV11-2 and TRBJ2-2, reads EAGVAQSPRYKIIEKRQSVAFWCNPISGHATLYWYQQILGQGPKLLIQFQNNGVVDDSQLPKDRFSAERLKGVDSTLKIQPAKLEDSAVYLCASSRLLAGETGELFFGEGSRLTVL.

The chain has TRBV7-2 and TRBJ2-3; 8 bases fit TRBD2. The CDR3 has 14 amino acids. V trimming: 5 bases; J trimming: 6 bases; junction bases outside the gene matches: 7. CDR1 and CDR2 (germline): SGHTA, FQGNSA. CDR3 sequence (DNA): TGTGCCAGCAGCCCGGGACTAGAGGGGGATACGCAGTATTTT. As protein: CASSPGLEGDTQYF.

This clone has only a few counts. This chain uses TRBV29-1 with TRBJ2-2, with 10 bases fitting TRBD2. CDR3 length equals 15 residues. V lost 7 bases, J lost 4 bases, and 9 bases stayed unmatched. CDR1 and CDR2 from the germline V gene are SQVTM and ANQGSEA. The CDR3 DNA follows: TGCAGCGCTGGGCCTAGCGGGGGTATCACCGGGGAGCTGTTTTTT. Amino acid sequence: CSAGPSGGITGELFF.

The chain is built from TRBV25-1 and TRBJ1-5, with D possibly matching TRBD1 (5 bases). The V end lost 3 bases, the J end lost 6 bases, and 12 bases lay between the germline ends. CDR3 length equals 14 residues. The germline V gene encodes CDR1 MGHDK and CDR2 SYGVNS. The CDR3 region has the DNA TGTGCCAGCAGTGACGCAGGGTCGGGTCAGCCCCAGCATTTT. Translated: CASSDAGSGQPQHF.

The V and J genes are TRBV10-3 and TRBJ2-3; D perhaps matches TRBD2 (6 bases). Looked up from germline, CDR1 is ENHRY and CDR2 is SYGVKD. The V and J ends lost 4 bases and 0 bases respectively, with 11 bases between them. This CDR3 has 15 residues. CDR3 amino acids: CAISAGRGSTDTQYF. CDR3 sequence (DNA): TGTGCCATCAGTGCGGGACGGGGGAGCACAGATACGCAGTATTTT.

As regards this clone: The junction does not match germline at one end; this may be a read error. The chain is built from TRBV27 and TRBJ2-7, with D maybe TRBD2 (6 bases). CDR1 MNHEY and CDR2 SMNVEV come from the germline V gene (reference sequence). The CDR3 totals 14 residues. The DNA for the CDR3 is TGTGCCAGCAGTTTCTCCCGGGACTCCAACGAGCAGTACTTC. Amino acid sequence: CASSFSRDSNEQYF.

The chain uses TRBV6-5 and TRBJ1-1, with D possibly being TRBD1 (6 bases). The CDR3 is made up of 13 amino acids. The germline gives CDR1 MNHEY, CDR2 SVGAGI. Trimming removed 5 bases from V and 4 bases from J, with 11 bases in between. The CDR3 DNA sequence: TGTGCCAGCAGTGCTAGGGACACCACTGAAGCTTTCTTT. Its translation: CASSARDTTEAFF.

The V gene is TRBV6-6, the J gene TRBJ1-1; no reliable D call. Per germline, CDR1 MNHNY and CDR2 SVGAGI (reference sequence). This CDR3 contains 14 residues. V lost 5 bases and J 3 bases, leaving 13 bases between the germline ends. In nucleotides, the CDR3 is TGTGCCAGCAGTACCGGGTCCGAGTACACTGAAGCTTTCTTT. It codes for CASSTGSEYTEAFF.

The chain joins TRBV25-1 to TRBJ2-1, with 8 bases aligning to TRBD2. CDR3 length: 15 amino acids. V lost 8 bases and J lost 7; bases outside the gene matches: 13. Germline V CDR1 and CDR2: MGHDK, SYGVNS. The CDR3 DNA sequence: TGTGCCAGCGCCTCTGTGGGAGCGGGAGTTAATGAGCAGTTCTTC. Its translation is CASASVGAGVNEQFF. The variable domain in full, with the rest retrieved from reference TRBV25-1 and TRBJ2-1, is EADIYQTPRYLVIGTGKKITLECSQTMGHDKMYWYQQDPGMELHLIHYSYGVNSTEKGDLSSESTVSRIRTEHFPLTLESARPSHTSQYLCASASVGAGVNEQFFGPGTRLTVL.

Turning to this clone: Germline is not matched at one junction end, which may reflect a read error. The genes are TRBV7-9 and TRBJ1-5, with D possibly matching TRBD1 (6 bases). The CDR3 sequence is 17 residues long. Per the germline V gene, CDR1 is SEHNR and CDR2 is FQNEAQ (reference sequence). The CDR3 DNA is TGTTCCAGCAGCCGTATTACCGGGGGGGCGGACAATCAGCCCCAGCATTTT. This encodes CSSSRITGGADNQPQHF.

This clone was seen more than once but under ten times. Other nucleotide sequences from this sample produce the same CDR3. This rearrangement joins TRBV6-5 to TRBJ2-1, with 12 bases identical to TRBD2. J lost 3 bases, V lost 7 bases, and 4 bases had no gene match. Germline CDR1 reads MNHEY; CDR2 reads SVGAGI. The CDR3 spans 15 residues. The CDR3 loop reads CASIRTSGVYNEQFF. The CDR3 DNA sequence: TGTGCCAGCATTCGGACTAGCGGGGTCTACAATGAGCAGTTCTTC.

V is TRBV29-1 and J is TRBJ2-7; D is perhaps TRBD1 (6 bases). The V gene lost 1 base and the J gene lost 3 bases, with 13 bases spanning the gap. This CDR3 comprises 14 residues. Germline V CDR1 and CDR2: SQVTM, ANQGSEA. Written as DNA, the CDR3 is TGCAGCGTTGAAGTGGGACACCTTTTCTACGAGCAGTACTTC. This sequence encodes CSVEVGHLFYEQYF.